Sequencing of this T cell receptor (beta chain) was carried out in a study of blood T cell repertoires in COVID-19. Across the study: The origin of the acute and convalescent COVID-19 samples was the United States, Italy and Spain.

Clones were sequenced by immunoSEQ multiplex PCR, and TCRdb holds only the in-frame ones, with some missing. The table has some 170,000 clones, roughly 81% seen once. Sequenced input: peripheral blood. The receptor's source is a woman aged 40 to 50 with COVID-19, enrolled during active disease.

The CDR3 spells CASSVEPTYSGNTIYF. The CDR3, as DNA: TGTGCCAGCAGCGTAGAGCCCACCTACTCTGGAAACACCATATATTTT. The chain is built from TRBV9 and TRBJ1-3; the D is unclear. V was pared by 0 bases and J by 0 bases, with 10 bases between. CDR1 and CDR2 from the germline V gene are SGDLS and YYNGEE. This CDR3 is 16 amino acids long.